What follows are 27 T cell receptor beta chains derived from one specimen sequenced in a study of blood T cells in healthy people across ages. A sample-barcoded 5' primer and a J-beta primer mix were used in a second PCR of roughly 6 to 11 cycles. TCRdb reprocessed the 5' RACE reads via MiXCR and lists one record per CDR3 protein. Among roughly 680,000 distinct CDR3 sequences listed, 45% to 60% were seen once. The sample taken for sequencing was blood. The receptors here all came from a woman older than 75 in good health.

The rearrangement links TRBV21-1 to TRBJ1-6; the tabulated D call, TRBD1, remains unverified against the DNA. TRBV21-1 corresponds to a pseudogene. This CDR3 is built from 17 residues. The CDR3 sequence is CASSKLRDRGHNSPLHF. Written as DNA, the CDR3 is TGTGCCAGCAGCAAACTCCGGGACAGGGGTCATAATTCACCCCTCCACTTT.

V and J are TRBV20-1 and TRBJ1-2; TRBD1 aligns across 8 bases. Germline V gene lookup returns CDR1 DFQATT and CDR2 SNEGSKA (reference sequence). The CDR3 length is 13 residues. With 1 base clipped from V and 7 bases from J, the junction kept 5 bases outside the gene matches. The CDR3 DNA follows: TGCAGTGCTAGAGGATCAGGGGGCTTTGGCTACACCTTC. It yields the protein CSARGSGGFGYTF.

The chain joins TRBV6-5 to TRBJ1-5; 9 bases align to TRBD1. The CDR3 loop spans 14 amino acids. V shed 7 bases and J 2 bases; nucleotides not matched to a gene: 3. CDR1 and CDR2 from the germline V gene are MNHEY and SVGAGI. CDR3 region: CASNGTGCNQPQHF. Here the CDR3 DNA reads TGTGCCAGCAACGGGACAGGGTGCAATCAGCCCCAGCATTTT.

The V call is TRBV30, the J call TRBJ2-7; D remains unclear. Trimming stripped 2 bases from V and 0 bases from J, with 8 bases between. This CDR3 region has 13 residues. Per the germline V gene, CDR1 is GTSNPN and CDR2 is SVGIG (reference sequence). The CDR3 DNA is TGTGCCTGGAGTTTAGGATACTCCTACGAGCAGTACTTC. This translates into CAWSLGYSYEQYF.

This clonotype was observed many times. DNA for the CDR3: TGTGCCAGCAGCGTAGCTACAGGGGTAGGACTAGGCCCCAATGAGCAGTTCTTC. Translated: CASSVATGVGLGPNEQFF. The chain recombines TRBV9 with TRBJ2-1; D may be TRBD1 or TRBD2 (7 bases each). CDR3 length: 18 residues. V lost 0 bases to trimming and J lost 6 bases, with 22 bases between them. CDR1 is SGDLS, CDR2 YYNGEE, per germline.

Concerning this clonotype itself: A much larger clone differs by one base, so this may be a read error. The genes are TRBV3-1 and TRBJ2-4; D gene unclear. Gene TRBJ2-7 matches the end of the DNA better, so the J call may be wrong. Germline loops: CDR1 LGHDT, CDR2 YNNKEL (reference sequence). The CDR3 length is 15 residues. The chain's CDR3 is CASSQESIPTCEQYF. CDR3 bases: TGTGCCAGCAGTCAGGAGTCGATTCCAACCTGCGAGCAGTACTTC.

The CDR3 is CASSPQGARNQPQHF. The CDR3 nucleotides are TGTGCCAGCAGTCCACAGGGGGCCAGGAATCAGCCCCAGCATTTT. The chain has TRBV2 and TRBJ1-5; TRBD1 agrees at 9 bases. V trimming: 5 bases; J trimming: 4 bases; junction bases outside the gene matches: 6. From germline, CDR1 is SNHLY and CDR2 FYNNEI. There are 15 residues in the CDR3.

CDR3 bases: TGCAGCGCTGGGACCCTAGCCAAAAACATTCAGTACTTC. Translated: CSAGTLAKNIQYF. This chain uses TRBV29-1 with TRBJ2-4, with D perhaps given as TRBD1 or TRBD2 (5 bases each). Germline values: CDR1 SQVTM, CDR2 ANQGSEA. V shed 7 bases and J shed 0 bases, with 10 bases lying between them. The CDR3 sequence is 13 residues long.

The genes are TRBV12-3 or TRBV12-4 and TRBJ2-7; D gene uncertain. This CDR3 region has 13 residues. V lost 4 bases and J 3 bases, leaving 10 bases between the germline ends. The CDR3 reads CASSYGPVYEQYF. The CDR3, as DNA: TGTGCCAGCAGTTACGGCCCAGTCTACGAGCAGTACTTC.

This clonotype was counted once. This chain uses TRBV3-1 with TRBJ2-3, with a weak D call TRBD2 (5 bases). CDR1 and CDR2 from the germline V gene are LGHDT and YNNKEL (reference sequence). Trimming shortened V by 1 base and J by 2 bases, and 10 bases separated the two germline ends. This CDR3 is 15 amino acids long. The CDR3 here is CASSQGSVSTDTQYF. CDR3 bases: TGTGCCAGCAGCCAAGGTAGCGTCTCCACAGATACGCAGTATTTT.

As for this clonotype: One end of the junction is discordant with germline, which a read error may explain. CDR3 bases: TGCAGTGCTCCCGCAGCCGACCATGGGGGGGGGCCTTACAATAAGCAGTTCTTC. Its translation is CSAPAADHGGGPYNKQFF. This rearrangement joins TRBV20-1 to TRBJ2-1; possible D gene TRBD2, 7 bases. This CDR3 is 18 amino acids long. Germline V gives CDR1 DFQATT, CDR2 SNEGSKA (reference sequence).

This clonotype was counted ten times or more. The chain recombines TRBV12-3 or TRBV12-4 with TRBJ2-5; 10 bases line up with TRBD2. The length of the CDR3 is 18 residues. Trimming took 5 bases from V and 2 from J; bases not matched to a gene: 14. The CDR3 region is CASSPRRLGLAKQETQYF. DNA for the CDR3: TGTGCCAGCAGTCCGCGTAGGTTGGGACTAGCGAAACAAGAGACCCAGTACTTC.

This clonotype was seen ten or more times. This chain links TRBV11-2 with TRBJ2-3; 10 bases are a match to TRBD2. The V gene end was trimmed by 5 bases and the J gene end by 1 base; junction bases not matched to a gene: 3. CDR1 and CDR2 (germline): SGHAT, FQNNGV. This CDR3 is 15 amino acids long. The CDR3 loop reads CASSPSGGRTDTQYF. CDR3 sequence (DNA): TGTGCCAGCAGCCCTAGCGGGGGTCGCACAGATACGCAGTATTTT.

The V and J genes are TRBV9 and TRBJ2-4, with D perhaps TRBD2 (5 bases). TRBJ2-7 explains the end of the DNA better; the J call may be wrong. This CDR3 contains 15 residues. Germline V gene sequence: CDR1 SGDLS, CDR2 YYNGEE. The CDR3 DNA follows: TGTGCCAGCAGCGTAACCTCCGGGATCGGGTACGAGCAGTACTTC. It specifies CASSVTSGIGYEQYF.

This clonotype appeared many times. The chain links TRBV14 to TRBJ2-7; D not certain. CDR3 size: 14 residues. Looked up from germline, CDR1 is SGHDN and CDR2 is FVKESK. V was shortened by 1 base and J by 2 bases, with 9 bases between the two germline ends. The CDR3 spells CASSQVLFAYEQYF. In DNA, the CDR3 is TGTGCCAGCAGCCAAGTTTTATTTGCCTACGAGCAGTACTTC.

The chain has TRBV18 and TRBJ1-5, with D uncertain. The CDR3 runs 13 residues. The germline V and J ends were trimmed by 1 base and 5 bases, with 6 bases remaining between them. CDR1 is KGHSH and CDR2 is LQKENI in the germline V gene. CDR3 residues: CASSPRWDQPQHF. The CDR3 nucleotides are TGTGCCAGCTCACCACGGTGGGATCAGCCCCAGCATTTT.

There are many counts of this clonotype. The J gene is TRBJ2-1, the V gene TRBV3-1; possibly TRBD2 for D (5 bases). Trimming took 2 bases from V and 10 from J, leaving 12 bases between them. Germline CDR1 LGHDT, CDR2 YNNKEL (reference sequence). The CDR3 length is 13 residues. CDR3 bases: TGTGCCAGCAGCCAATACCGGGATGAAGAGCAGTTCTTC. It encodes CASSQYRDEEQFF.

This chain uses TRBV24-1 with TRBJ2-5; D unresolved. The CDR3 extends over 13 amino acids. Looked up from germline, CDR1 is KGHDR and CDR2 is SFDVKD. Trimming stripped 0 bases from V and 5 bases from J, with 6 bases between. The CDR3 here is CATSDLGRETQYF. The CDR3, as DNA: TGTGCCACCAGTGATTTGGGACGGGAGACCCAGTACTTC.

The CDR3 sequence: CASSFTYGGQTYEQYF. The CDR3 nucleotides read TGTGCCAGCAGTTTCACCTATGGAGGACAGACCTACGAGCAGTACTTC. The chain uses TRBV28 and TRBJ2-7; tentatively, D is TRBD1 (6 bases). Germline lookup yields CDR1 MDHEN and CDR2 SYDVKM. The CDR3 extends over 16 amino acids. Trimming shortened V by 3 bases and J by 2 bases, and 17 bases separated the two germline ends.

This clonotype was counted many times. V is TRBV4-1 and J is TRBJ1-4; D may be TRBD1 (5 bases). V dropped 2 bases and J dropped 13 bases, with 20 bases sitting between them. The CDR3 loop spans 15 amino acids. CDR1 MGHRA and CDR2 YSYEKL come from the germline V gene. The CDR3: CASSQYQGEVARLFF. For the CDR3, the DNA is TGCGCCAGCAGCCAATACCAGGGTGAAGTTGCGAGACTGTTTTTT.

This chain uses TRBV30 with TRBJ2-1, with 8 bases lining up with TRBD2. The J segment lost 7 bases and the V segment lost 4 bases, leaving 6 bases of the junction unmatched. This CDR3 is built from 13 residues. CDR1 and CDR2 from the germline V gene are GTSNPN and SVGIG (reference sequence). The CDR3 loop is CAWNREGRNEQFF. CDR3 DNA sequence: TGTGCCTGGAATCGGGAGGGCCGGAATGAGCAGTTCTTC.

The chain links TRBV7-2 to TRBJ2-1; weak D call: TRBD2 (6 bases). V lost 7 bases to trimming and J lost 4 bases, with 20 bases between them. Germline CDR1 is SGHTA and CDR2 is FQGNSA. This CDR3 has 16 residues. The CDR3 protein is CASTPAGTPEYNEQFF. The DNA for the CDR3 is TGTGCCAGCACCCCAGCGGGCACGCCGGAATACAATGAGCAGTTCTTC.

The rearrangement uses TRBV12-3 or TRBV12-4 and TRBJ1-1, with TRBD1 as a possible D gene (5 bases). CDR3 size: 14 residues. Trimming removed 6 bases from V and 10 bases from J, with 21 bases in between. CDR3 residues: CASSNNLRQLRAFF. The CDR3 DNA sequence: TGTGCCAGCAGCAACAACCTAAGACAGCTTAGAGCTTTCTTT.

This clonotype was detected only a few times. The V call is TRBV5-1, the J call TRBJ2-1; the D gene is possibly TRBD2 (6 bases). The DNA end lines up better with TRBJ2-7; the J call may be wrong. The CDR3 is made up of 12 amino acids. Germline V gene data show CDR1 as SGHRS and CDR2 as YFSETQ. CDR3: CASSAGLNEQYF. In DNA, the CDR3 is TGCGCCAGCAGCGCGGGACTCAATGAGCAGTACTTC.

In this sample, this clonotype turned up once. The V and J genes are TRBV6-5 and TRBJ2-5; a possible D gene is TRBD1 (5 bases). The last part of the DNA fits TRBJ2-1 better; the J call may be wrong. CDR3 length equals 14 residues. From germline, CDR1 is MNHEY and CDR2 SVGAGI. This CDR3 is CASSYSYGQETQFF. CDR3 nucleotide sequence: TGTGCCAGCAGTTACTCGTACGGACAAGAGACCCAGTTCTTC.

V is TRBV6-6 and J is TRBJ2-7; TRBD1 aligns across 9 bases. The germline V gene has CDR1 MNHNY and CDR2 SVGAGI (reference sequence). This CDR3 contains 15 residues. V lost 5 bases and J lost 4; bases outside the gene matches: 9. The CDR3 spells CASSPGDRDGYEQYF. CDR3 coding DNA: TGTGCCAGCAGTCCCGGGGACAGGGATGGGTACGAGCAGTACTTC.

This clonotype was counted only a few times. The genes are TRBV4-1 and TRBJ1-4; 9 nucleotides line up with TRBD1. Germline V lookup: CDR1 MGHRA, CDR2 YSYEKL. The J segment lost 2 bases and the V segment lost 0 bases, leaving 4 bases of the junction unmatched. This CDR3 comprises 17 residues. CDR3 nucleotide sequence: TGCGCCAGCAGCCAAGATCGGACAGGGGTCACTAATGAAAAACTGTTTTTT. This sequence encodes CASSQDRTGVTNEKLFF.